Detailed here is one T cell receptor beta chain. This clone's antigen is unknown. No clone much larger than this one lies a single base away; base qualities are absent. TCRbeta CDR3 regions were amplified from genomic DNA using the immunoSEQ Assay, a bias-controlled multiplex PCR. In the paper's pipeline: Nucleated cell counts per sample were estimated from amplification of reference gene primers within the assay. To quantify the absolute abundance of each unique TCRbeta CDR3 rearrangement, sequence reads were collapsed and filtered. For each sample, productive Simpson clonality was calculated as the square root of Simpson's diversity index over productive rearrangements. TCRdb took over this immuneACCESS table, retaining in-frame rearrangements with V and J assigned. Such tables are incomplete; in checked studies, under half of the missing clones stem from an unresolved V gene, and the remainder is unexplained. The V and J calls and the clone size are those of that table, but D and trimming were determined from the DNA. The sample table lists around 150,000 clones, roughly 80% of them with a count of one. The ten largest clones add up to around 3.7% of the sample.

In the prospective study, participants were about 18 to 95 years old, resided in 25 or so geographic areas of the United States, and were enrolled through a virtual design. In the prospective study, participants were assigned to cohorts based on the clinical history participants reported in a screening survey and a study questionnaire. Recovered participants in ImmuneRACE Cohort 3 were defined by two consecutive negative NP/OP PCR tests, clearance by a healthcare professional, or resolution of symptoms. Each participant in the prospective study had whole blood, serum and a nasopharyngeal or oropharyngeal swab collected by mobile phlebotomists. Participants in the prospective study had the option to provide additional blood draws and questionnaires over an approximately two-month period. Prospective study blood samples were shipped either frozen or at room temperature before DNA extraction. The record originates from a study of blood T cell repertoires in COVID-19 (TCRdb year 2020). Looking at the study overall: The collaborator samples originated in the United States, Italy and Spain and spanned the acute and convalescent phases of COVID-19. The material from the prospective study consisted of cDNA or gDNA derived from T cells, B-cell-depleted T cells, or PBMCs. Subjects who had been exposed to COVID-19, were actively infected with it, or had recovered from it provided the deeply sampled blood TCRbeta repertoires that made up the dataset. The repertoires were released in a freely available public database meant as a resource for research on the immune response to SARS-CoV-2. The samples were drawn from two sources: the first 160 participants of the ongoing ImmuneRACE study, and 1,200 or so subjects contributed by 6 global collaborators. Nearly every sample came with metadata listing a de-identified subject ID, COVID-19 status, age in years and sex. Where available, HLA class I and class II types were obtained from metadata supplied by the sample provider rather than from assay-based typing. Here is what the overall study found, with its caveats: Clinical and demographic metadata were provided uncurated, with the amount varying by source and participant.

CDR1 and CDR2 are drawn from the germline V gene (reference sequence): LNHDA, SQIVND. Including the terminal cysteine and phenylalanine, the CDR3 comprises 16 residues. Only the CDR3 part of the read is kept: 48 bases, read in frame from the first base. Relative to germline, V is missing 5 bases and J is missing 1 base, with 7 bases of the junction outside any gene match. The V and J segments used are TRBV19 and TRBJ2-5; 10 of the junction bases match TRBD2. This sequence was found in a woman aged 55-69 years who had recovered from COVID-19. The material sequenced was PBMCs or T cells enriched from blood (not recorded which). CDR3 sequence: CASSSLAGALQETQYF. The nucleotides are TGTGCCAGTAGTTCCCTAGCGGGGGCCCTCCAAGAGACCCAGTACTTC.